This TCR beta chain derives from a study of blood T cell repertoires in COVID-19. For the study at large: Some COVID-19 samples were acute and others convalescent; all came from the United States, Italy and Spain. T cells, B-cell-depleted T cells, or PBMCs provided the cDNA or gDNA that served as material.

Sequenced by immunoSEQ multiplex PCR; TCRdb stores in-frame clones only, minus some. Of about 22,000 clones listed, approximately 80% are singletons. CDR3 size: 15 residues. With 10 bases clipped from V and 2 bases from J, the junction kept 7 bases outside the gene matches. Per the germline V gene, CDR1 is MDHEN and CDR2 is SYDVKM. The specimen was peripheral blood. This clonotype originated in a man in his 70s with acute or convalescent COVID-19. The V and J genes are TRBV28 and TRBJ2-3; TRBD2 aligns across 12 bases. DNA for the CDR3: TGTGCCACCTTGGGACTAGCGGGCCTCACAGATACGCAGTATTTT. The encoded protein is CATLGLAGLTDTQYF.